This T cell receptor beta chain was sequenced for a study of beta chain features in type 1 diabetes. The overall study: There was similarity between patients and healthy donors in age, gender and cell yields.

About this clone: Its antigen is unknown.

Study-level findings and limits: Type 1 diabetes patients had TCRB CDR3s that were shorter (moderately but significantly so) in all four CD4+ subsets.

This CDR3 is 16 amino acids long. The J segment lost 6 bases and the V segment lost 0 bases, leaving 7 bases of the junction unmatched. Germline values: CDR1 LGHNA, CDR2 YNFKEQ. Of the isolated RNA, all was reverse transcribed, and so the sequenced material was expressed TCRB transcripts. Profiled with immunoSEQ multiplex PCR; TCRdb holds only in-frame clones, not every one. The sample holds hundreds of thousands of clones, roughly an eighth seen once. This chain joins TRBV4-2 and TRBJ2-1; 8 bases are a match to TRBD2. This receptor was obtained from a man between 18 and 35 years old with type 1 diabetes. The sequenced material came from naive CD4+ T cells from blood. As DNA, the CDR3 is TGTGCCAGCAGCCAAGAGGTACAGCGGGAGTTCAATGAGCAGTTCTTC. As protein: CASSQEVQREFNEQFF.